This record looks at one T cell receptor (beta chain) sequence and its context. This sample is part of a study of blood T cell repertoires in COVID-19. Study overall: The cDNA or gDNA used as material had been derived from T cells, B-cell-depleted T cells, or PBMCs.

The germline V and J ends were trimmed by 7 bases and 6 bases, with 24 bases remaining between them. The CDR3 covers 16 residues. CDR1 is SEHNR and CDR2 is FQNEAQ in the germline V gene (reference sequence). Per the original methods: Amplification of reference gene primers was used by the study to estimate nucleated cell counts. Profiled with immunoSEQ multiplex PCR; TCRdb holds only in-frame clones, not every one. The V and J calls and the clone size are those of that table, but D and trimming were determined from the DNA. This sample has a few hundred thousand clones, with approximately 84% found just once.

The sample was peripheral blood. This clonotype was sampled from a man in his fifties with acute or convalescent COVID-19. The rearrangement uses TRBV7-9 and TRBJ1-2; D is uncertain. Here the CDR3 DNA reads TGTGCCAGCACCTTCCCACTCGTCCTTACCTCCCATGGCTACACCTTC. Translating gives CASTFPLVLTSHGYTF.